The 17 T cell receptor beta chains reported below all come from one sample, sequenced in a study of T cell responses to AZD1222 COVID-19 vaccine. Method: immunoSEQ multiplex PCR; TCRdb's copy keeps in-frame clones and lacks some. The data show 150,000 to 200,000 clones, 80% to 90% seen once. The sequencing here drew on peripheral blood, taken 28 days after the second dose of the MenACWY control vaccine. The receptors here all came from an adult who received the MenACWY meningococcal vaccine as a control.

The CDR3 nucleotides read TGTGCCAGCAGCTTAACTTTCAGGGCGAACACCGGGGAGCTGTTTTTT. It specifies CASSLTFRANTGELFF. V gene TRBV7-6 combines with J gene TRBJ2-2, with TRBD1 as a possible D gene (5 bases). V was clipped by 2 bases and J by 0 bases, with 10 bases between them. Germline CDR1 is SGHVS and CDR2 is FNYEAQ. The length of the CDR3 is 16 residues.

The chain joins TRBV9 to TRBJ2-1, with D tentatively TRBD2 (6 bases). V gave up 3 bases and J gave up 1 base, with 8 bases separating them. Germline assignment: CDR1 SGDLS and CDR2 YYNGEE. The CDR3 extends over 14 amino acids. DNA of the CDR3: TGTGCCAGCAGCGCCGGGACTTCCTACAATGAGCAGTTCTTC. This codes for CASSAGTSYNEQFF.

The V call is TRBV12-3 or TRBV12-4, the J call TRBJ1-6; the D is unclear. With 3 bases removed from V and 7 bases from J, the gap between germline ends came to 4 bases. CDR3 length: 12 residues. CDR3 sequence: CASSFGNSPLHF. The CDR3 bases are TGTGCCAGCAGTTTCGGGAATTCACCCCTCCACTTT.

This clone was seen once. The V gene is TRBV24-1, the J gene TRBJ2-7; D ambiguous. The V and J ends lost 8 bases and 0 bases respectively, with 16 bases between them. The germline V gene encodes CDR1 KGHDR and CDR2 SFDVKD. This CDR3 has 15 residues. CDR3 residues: CATNATPIGSYEQYF. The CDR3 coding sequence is TGTGCCACCAACGCCACCCCGATCGGCTCCTACGAGCAGTACTTC.

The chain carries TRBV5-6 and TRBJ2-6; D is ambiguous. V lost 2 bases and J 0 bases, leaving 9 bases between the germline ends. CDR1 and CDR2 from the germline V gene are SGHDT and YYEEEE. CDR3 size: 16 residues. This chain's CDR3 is CASSFSASSGANVLTF. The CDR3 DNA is TGTGCCAGCAGCTTCAGCGCAAGCTCTGGGGCCAACGTCCTGACTTTC.

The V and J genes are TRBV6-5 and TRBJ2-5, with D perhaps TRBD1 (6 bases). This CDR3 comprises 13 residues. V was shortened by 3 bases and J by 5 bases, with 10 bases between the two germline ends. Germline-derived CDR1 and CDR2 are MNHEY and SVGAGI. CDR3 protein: CASSYSQGETQYF. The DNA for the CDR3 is TGTGCCAGCAGTTATAGTCAGGGGGAGACCCAGTACTTC.

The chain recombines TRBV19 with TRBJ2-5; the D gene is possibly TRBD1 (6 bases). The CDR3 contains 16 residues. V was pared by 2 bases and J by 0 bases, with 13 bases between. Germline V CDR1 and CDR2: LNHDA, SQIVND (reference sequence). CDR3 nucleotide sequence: TGTGCCAGTAGTATAACGGCAGGGACATACCAAGAGACCCAGTACTTC. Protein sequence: CASSITAGTYQETQYF.

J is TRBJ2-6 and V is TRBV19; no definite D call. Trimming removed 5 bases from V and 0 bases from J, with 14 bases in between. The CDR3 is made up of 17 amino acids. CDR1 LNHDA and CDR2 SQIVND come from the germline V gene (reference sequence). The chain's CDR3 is CASSFQWSISGANVLTF. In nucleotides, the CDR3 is TGTGCCAGTAGTTTCCAATGGAGTATCTCTGGGGCCAACGTCCTGACTTTC. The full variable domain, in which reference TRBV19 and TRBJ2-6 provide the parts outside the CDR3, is DGGITQSPKYLFRKEGQNVTLSCEQNLNHDAMYWYRQDPGQGLRLIYYSQIVNDFQKGDIAEGYSVSREKKESFPLTVTSAQKNPTAFYLCASSFQWSISGANVLTFGAGSRLTVL.

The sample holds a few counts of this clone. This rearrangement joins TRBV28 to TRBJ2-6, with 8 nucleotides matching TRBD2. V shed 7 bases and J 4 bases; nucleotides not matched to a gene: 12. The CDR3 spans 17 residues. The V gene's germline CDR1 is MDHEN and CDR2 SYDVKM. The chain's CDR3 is CASKIRAGVAGANVLTF. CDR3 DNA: TGTGCCAGCAAAATCCGAGCGGGAGTCGCGGGGGCCAACGTCCTGACTTTC.

The CDR3 sequence is CAWSSRVNTEAFF. DNA for the CDR3: TGTGCCTGGAGTTCCAGGGTGAACACTGAAGCTTTCTTT. The chain joins TRBV30 to TRBJ1-1, with D possibly TRBD1 on 5 matching bases. CDR1 is GTSNPN, CDR2 SVGIG, per germline (reference sequence). V lost 2 bases and J lost 0, with 7 bases in between. CDR3 size: 13 residues. The full variable domain, rest sourced from reference TRBV30 and TRBJ1-1, is SQTIHQWPATLVQPVGSPLSLECTVEGTSNPNLYWYRQAAGRGLQLLFYSVGIGQISSEVPQNLSASRPQDRQFILSSKKLLLSDSGFYLCAWSSRVNTEAFFGQGTRLTVV.

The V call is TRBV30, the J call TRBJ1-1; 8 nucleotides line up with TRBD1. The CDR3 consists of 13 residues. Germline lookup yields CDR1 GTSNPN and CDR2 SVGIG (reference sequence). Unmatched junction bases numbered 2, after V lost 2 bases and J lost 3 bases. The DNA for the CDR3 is TGTGCCTGGAGTCCGGACAGGGACACTGAAGCTTTCTTT. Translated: CAWSPDRDTEAFF.

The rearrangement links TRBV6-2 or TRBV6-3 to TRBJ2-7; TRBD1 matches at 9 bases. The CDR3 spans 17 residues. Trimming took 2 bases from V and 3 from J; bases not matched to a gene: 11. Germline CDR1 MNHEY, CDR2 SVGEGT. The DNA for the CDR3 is TGTGCCAGCAGTTACCTCCCGGGACAGGGAGACAACTACGAGCAGTACTTC. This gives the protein CASSYLPGQGDNYEQYF.

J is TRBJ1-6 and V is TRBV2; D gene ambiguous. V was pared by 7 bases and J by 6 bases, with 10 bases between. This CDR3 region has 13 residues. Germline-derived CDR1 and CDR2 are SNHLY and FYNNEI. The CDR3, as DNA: TGTGCCAGCAAAGCGGAGGTTAATTCACCCCTCCACTTT. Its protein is CASKAEVNSPLHF.

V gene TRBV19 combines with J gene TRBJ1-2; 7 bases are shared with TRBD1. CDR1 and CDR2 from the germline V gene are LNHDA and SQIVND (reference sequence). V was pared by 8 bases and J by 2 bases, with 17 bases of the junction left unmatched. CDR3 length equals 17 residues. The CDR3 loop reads CASFRPHLSTGNYGYTF. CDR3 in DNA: TGTGCCAGTTTTCGCCCACACCTATCGACAGGGAACTATGGCTACACCTTC.

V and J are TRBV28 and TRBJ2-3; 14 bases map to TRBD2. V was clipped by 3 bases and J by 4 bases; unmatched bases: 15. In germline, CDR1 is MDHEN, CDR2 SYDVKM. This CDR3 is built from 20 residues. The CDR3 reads CASSLVVSGTSGRGADTQYF. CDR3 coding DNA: TGTGCCAGCAGTTTGGTAGTTTCCGGGACTAGCGGGAGAGGGGCAGATACGCAGTATTTT.

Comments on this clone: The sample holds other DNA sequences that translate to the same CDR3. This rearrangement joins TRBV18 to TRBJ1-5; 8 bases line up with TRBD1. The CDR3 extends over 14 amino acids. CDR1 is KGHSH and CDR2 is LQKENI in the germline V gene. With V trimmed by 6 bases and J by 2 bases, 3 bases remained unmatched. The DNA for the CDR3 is TGTGCCAGCTCTCCGGACAGGGGCAATCAGCCCCAGCATTTT. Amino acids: CASSPDRGNQPQHF.

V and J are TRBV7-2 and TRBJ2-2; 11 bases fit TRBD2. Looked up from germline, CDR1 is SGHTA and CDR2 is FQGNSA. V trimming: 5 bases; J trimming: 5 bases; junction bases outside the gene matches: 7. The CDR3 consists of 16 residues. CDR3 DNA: TGTGCCAGCAGCCCAATAGCGGGAGGGCCGACCGGGGAGCTGTTTTTT. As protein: CASSPIAGGPTGELFF. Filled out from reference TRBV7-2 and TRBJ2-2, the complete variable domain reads GAGVSQSPSNKVTEKGKDVELRCDPISGHTALYWYRQSLGQGLEFLIYFQGNSAPDKSGLPSDRFSAERTGGSVSTLTIQRTQQEDSAVYLCASSPIAGGPTGELFFGEGSRLTVL.